The entry below describes one T cell receptor beta chain. Its target is not known. A single-stranded UMI oligo with SP2 sequence was ligated to cDNA 3' ends. The first PCR ran approximately 4 cycles with an equimolar RC1.1 and RC1.2 beta primer mix. From the second PCR onward, TCR alpha and beta chains were processed separately. MiXCR, run by TCRdb on the UMI-ligation and nested PCR reads, gives a single entry per CDR3 protein. The table records about 30,000 distinct CDR3 sequences, 6% to 8% of them present only once. This specimen comes from a study of quantifying T cell responses using KT2 cells. Study context: cDNA was made from DNase-treated RNA using alpha and beta constant primers.

The sample is PBMC spiked with counted cells of clone KT2. The CDR3 has 17 amino acids. V was clipped by 6 bases and J by 3 bases; unmatched bases: 16. Germline V gene data show CDR1 as DFQATT and CDR2 as SNEGSKA (reference sequence). Study results and caveats: Input KT2 cell number predicted KT2 alpha and beta sequence counts linearly over several orders of magnitude. KT2 sequence counts showed saturation when very many KT2 cells were spiked in.

The V call is TRBV20-1, the J call TRBJ2-1; 8 positions match TRBD2. This TCR was recovered from a human donor. The sample consisted of PBMCs spiked with cells of the T cell clone KT2. Written as DNA, the CDR3 is TGCAGTGCCCAAAAGTGGGCCCCGGGACTAGACTACAATGAGCAGTTCTTC. Its protein product is CSAQKWAPGLDYNEQFF.